One and the same sample provided the 8 T cell receptor beta chains below, sequenced in a study of memory CD4+ T cells and cytomegalovirus serostatus. Assay used: immunoSEQ multiplex PCR; TCRdb lists only in-frame clones, some missing. Altogether approximately 92,000 clones are present, around 80% being singletons, with the ten largest covering around 3.6%. Single viable CD3+CD4+CD8-CD45RO+ cells were sorted as the memory CD4+ T cells. Sequenced sample: memory CD4+ T cells from blood. These receptors were taken from an adult in good health and CMV-seropositive.

The chain couples TRBV4-3 to TRBJ1-2; D is uncertain. The CDR3 is 12 amino acids. Germline CDR1 is LGHNA and CDR2 is YSLEER. Trimming took 6 bases from V and 4 from J, leaving 9 bases between them. In nucleotides, the CDR3 is TGCGCCAGCAGTTCGGGAAGCTATGGCTACACCTTC. Protein sequence: CASSSGSYGYTF.

The V call is TRBV10-2, the J call TRBJ2-5, with 10 bases matching TRBD2. The CDR3 covers 14 residues. Germline V lookup: CDR1 WSHSY, CDR2 SAAADI. Germline trimming cut 4 bases from V and 6 bases from J; bases unmatched to any gene: 5. The CDR3 nucleotides are TGCGCCAGCAGTGTGGCTAGCGGGAGTCAGACCCAGTACTTC. Translation: CASSVASGSQTQYF.

The J gene is TRBJ2-1, the V gene TRBV10-3; D gene unclear. Trimming took 2 bases from V and 5 from J, leaving 13 bases between them. CDR3 size: 15 residues. Germline V lookup: CDR1 ENHRY, CDR2 SYGVKD. This chain's CDR3 is CAISERASRDNEQFF. CDR3 nucleotides: TGTGCCATCAGTGAGAGGGCCAGTAGAGACAATGAGCAGTTCTTC.

V usage is TRBV7-2 and J usage is TRBJ2-1, with 14 bases aligning to TRBD2. This CDR3 comprises 16 residues. CDR1 and CDR2 (germline): SGHTA, FQGNSA. Trimming cost V 5 bases and J 7 bases; bases outside gene matches: 7. CDR3: CASSLGLAGEGNEQFF. CDR3 in DNA: TGTGCCAGCAGCCTGGGACTAGCGGGAGAAGGTAATGAGCAGTTCTTC. Filled out from reference TRBV7-2 and TRBJ2-1, the complete variable domain reads GAGVSQSPSNKVTEKGKDVELRCDPISGHTALYWYRQSLGQGLEFLIYFQGNSAPDKSGLPSDRFSAERTGGSVSTLTIQRTQQEDSAVYLCASSLGLAGEGNEQFFGPGTRLTVL.

In the case of this clone: The junction and the germline gene differ at one end; a read error may be behind it. The chain joins TRBV28 to TRBJ1-2; D perhaps matches TRBD1 (6 bases). The CDR3 totals 13 residues. Germline V gives CDR1 MDHEN, CDR2 SYDVKM. As DNA, the CDR3 is TGCGCCGTTTGGGGGACACCTAACTATGGCTACACCTTC. This codes for CAVWGTPNYGYTF.

This sequence joins TRBV7-9 and TRBJ1-1; tentatively, D is TRBD1 (5 bases). The CDR3 totals 15 residues. Germline V gives CDR1 SEHNR, CDR2 FQNEAQ (reference sequence). V was cut by 2 bases and J by 5 bases, with 15 bases left in between. The chain's CDR3 is CASSLPRGEGTEAFF. In DNA form, the CDR3 reads TGTGCCAGCAGCTTACCCCGGGGGGAGGGAACTGAAGCTTTCTTT.

This clone was recorded a few times. This sequence joins TRBV7-9 and TRBJ1-2, with 8 bases that match TRBD1. The CDR3 is made up of 14 amino acids. The trim removed 1 base at V and 8 bases at J, leaving 6 bases unmatched. Germline CDR1 and CDR2: SEHNR and FQNEAQ (reference sequence). The CDR3 region is CASSLEGQGSGYTF. Written as DNA, the CDR3 is TGTGCCAGCAGCTTAGAAGGACAGGGATCGGGCTACACCTTC.

V and J are TRBV19 and TRBJ1-5; possibly TRBD1 for D (6 bases). The CDR3 contains 15 residues. V was cut by 3 bases and J by 6 bases, with 15 bases left in between. Germline V gene lookup returns CDR1 LNHDA and CDR2 SQIVND (reference sequence). In DNA, the CDR3 is TGTGCCAGTAGTATTCAACAGGGAGTGGGTCAGCCCCAGCATTTT. The encoded protein is CASSIQQGVGQPQHF.